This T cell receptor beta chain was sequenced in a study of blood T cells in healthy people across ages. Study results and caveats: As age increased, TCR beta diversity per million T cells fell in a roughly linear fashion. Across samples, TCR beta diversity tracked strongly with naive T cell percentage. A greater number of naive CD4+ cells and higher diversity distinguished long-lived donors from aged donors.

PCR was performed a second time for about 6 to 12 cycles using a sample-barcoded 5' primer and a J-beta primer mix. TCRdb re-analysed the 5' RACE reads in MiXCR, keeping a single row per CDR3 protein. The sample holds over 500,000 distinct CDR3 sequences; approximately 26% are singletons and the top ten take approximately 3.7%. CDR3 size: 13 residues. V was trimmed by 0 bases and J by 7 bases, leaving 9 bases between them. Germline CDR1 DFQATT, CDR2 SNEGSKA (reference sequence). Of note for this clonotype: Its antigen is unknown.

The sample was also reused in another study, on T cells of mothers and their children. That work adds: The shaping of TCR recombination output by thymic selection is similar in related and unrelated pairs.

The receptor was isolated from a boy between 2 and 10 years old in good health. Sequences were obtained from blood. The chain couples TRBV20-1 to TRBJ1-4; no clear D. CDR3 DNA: TGCAGTGCTAGAGATGGGTTGGGTGAAAAACTGTTTTTT. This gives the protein CSARDGLGEKLFF.